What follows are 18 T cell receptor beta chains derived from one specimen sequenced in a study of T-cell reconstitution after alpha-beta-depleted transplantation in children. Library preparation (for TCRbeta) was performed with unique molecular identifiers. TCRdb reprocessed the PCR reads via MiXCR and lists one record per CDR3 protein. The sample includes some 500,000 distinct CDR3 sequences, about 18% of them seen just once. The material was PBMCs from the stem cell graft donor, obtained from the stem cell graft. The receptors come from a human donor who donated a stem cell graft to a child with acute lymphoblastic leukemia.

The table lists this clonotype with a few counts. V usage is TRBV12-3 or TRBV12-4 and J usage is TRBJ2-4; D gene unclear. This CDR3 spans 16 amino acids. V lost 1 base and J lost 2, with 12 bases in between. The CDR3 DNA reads TGTGCCAGCAGTTTAGTAGGTAGTTTGTCCAAAAACATTCAGTACTTC. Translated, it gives CASSLVGSLSKNIQYF.

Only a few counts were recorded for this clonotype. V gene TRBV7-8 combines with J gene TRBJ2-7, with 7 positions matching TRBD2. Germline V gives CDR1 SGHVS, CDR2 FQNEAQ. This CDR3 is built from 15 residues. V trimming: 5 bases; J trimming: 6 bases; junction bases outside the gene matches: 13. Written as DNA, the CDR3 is TGTGCCAGCAGCACGCGTGGGAGGGCCTCACGCGAGCAGTACTTC. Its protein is CASSTRGRASREQYF.

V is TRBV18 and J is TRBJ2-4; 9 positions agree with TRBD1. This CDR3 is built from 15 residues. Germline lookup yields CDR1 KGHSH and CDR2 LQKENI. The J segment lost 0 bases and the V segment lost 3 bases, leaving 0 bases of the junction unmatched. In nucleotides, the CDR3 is TGTGCCAGCTCACCGGGACAGGGAGCCAAAAACATTCAGTACTTC. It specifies CASSPGQGAKNIQYF.

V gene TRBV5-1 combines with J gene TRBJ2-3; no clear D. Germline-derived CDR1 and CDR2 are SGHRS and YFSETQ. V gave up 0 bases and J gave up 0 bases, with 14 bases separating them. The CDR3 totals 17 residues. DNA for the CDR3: TGCGCCAGCAGCTTGGGGTATCTGGTCATTAGCACAGATACGCAGTATTTT. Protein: CASSLGYLVISTDTQYF.

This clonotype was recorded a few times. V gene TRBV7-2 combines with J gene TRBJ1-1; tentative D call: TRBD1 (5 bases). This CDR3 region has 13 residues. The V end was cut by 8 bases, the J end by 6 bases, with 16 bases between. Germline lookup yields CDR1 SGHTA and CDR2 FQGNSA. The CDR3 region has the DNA TGTGCCAGCGGCCCTCAAGTGGGGGCTGAAGCTTTCTTT. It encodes CASGPQVGAEAFF.

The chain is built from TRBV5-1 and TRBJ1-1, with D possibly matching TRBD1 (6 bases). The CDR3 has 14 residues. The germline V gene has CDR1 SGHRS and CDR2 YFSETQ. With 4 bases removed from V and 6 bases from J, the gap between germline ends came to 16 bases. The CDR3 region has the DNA TGCGCCAGCAGCCGCGGCACAGGGATCCCTGAAGCTTTCTTT. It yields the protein CASSRGTGIPEAFF.

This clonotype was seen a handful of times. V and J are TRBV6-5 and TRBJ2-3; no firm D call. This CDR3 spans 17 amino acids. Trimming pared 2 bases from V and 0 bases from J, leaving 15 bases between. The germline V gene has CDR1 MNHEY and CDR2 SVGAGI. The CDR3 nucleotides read TGTGCCAGCAGTTACGAAATGGGAACTTCTAGCACAGATACGCAGTATTTT. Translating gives CASSYEMGTSSTDTQYF.

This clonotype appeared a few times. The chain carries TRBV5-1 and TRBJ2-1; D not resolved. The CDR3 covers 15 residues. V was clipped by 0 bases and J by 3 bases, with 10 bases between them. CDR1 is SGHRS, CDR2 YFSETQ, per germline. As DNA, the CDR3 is TGCGCCAGCAGCTTGGCCTCTGTGCACTACAATGAGCAGTTCTTC. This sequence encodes CASSLASVHYNEQFF.

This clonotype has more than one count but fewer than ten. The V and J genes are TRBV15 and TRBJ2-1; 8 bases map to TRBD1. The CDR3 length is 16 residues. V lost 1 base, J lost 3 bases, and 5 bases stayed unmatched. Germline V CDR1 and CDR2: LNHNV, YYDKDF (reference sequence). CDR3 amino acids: CATSRVQGASYNEQFF. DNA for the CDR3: TGTGCCACCAGCAGAGTCCAGGGGGCCAGCTACAATGAGCAGTTCTTC.

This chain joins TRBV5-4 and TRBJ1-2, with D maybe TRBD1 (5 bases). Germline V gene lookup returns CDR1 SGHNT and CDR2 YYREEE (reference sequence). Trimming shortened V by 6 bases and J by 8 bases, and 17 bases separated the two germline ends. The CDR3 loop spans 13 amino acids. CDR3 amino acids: CASTSQAGGGYTF. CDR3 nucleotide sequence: TGTGCCAGCACCTCCCAGGCGGGGGGAGGCTACACCTTC.

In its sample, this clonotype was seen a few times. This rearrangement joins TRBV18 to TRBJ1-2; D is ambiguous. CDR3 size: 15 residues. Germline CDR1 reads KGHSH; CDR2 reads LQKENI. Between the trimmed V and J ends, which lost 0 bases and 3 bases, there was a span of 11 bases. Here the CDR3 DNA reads TGTGCCAGCTCACCACCGGTAGAGGGCCACTATGGCTACACCTTC. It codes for CASSPPVEGHYGYTF.

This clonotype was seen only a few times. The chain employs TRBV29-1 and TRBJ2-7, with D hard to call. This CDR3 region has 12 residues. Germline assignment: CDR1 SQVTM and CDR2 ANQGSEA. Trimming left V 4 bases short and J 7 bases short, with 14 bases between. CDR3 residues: CSVVGPVGEQYF. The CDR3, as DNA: TGCAGCGTTGTAGGGCCGGTGGGGGAGCAGTACTTC.

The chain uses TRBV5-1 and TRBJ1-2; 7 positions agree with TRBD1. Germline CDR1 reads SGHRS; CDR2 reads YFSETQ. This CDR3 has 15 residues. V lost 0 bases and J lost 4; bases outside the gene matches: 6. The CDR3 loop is CASSLVATGSYGYTF. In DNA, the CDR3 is TGCGCCAGCAGCTTGGTCGCGACAGGGTCCTATGGCTACACCTTC.

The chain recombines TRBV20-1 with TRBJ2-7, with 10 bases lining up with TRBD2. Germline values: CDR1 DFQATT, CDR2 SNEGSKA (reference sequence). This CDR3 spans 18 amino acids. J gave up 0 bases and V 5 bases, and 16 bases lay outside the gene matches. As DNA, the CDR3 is TGCAGTGCTGGCTTCACCGGGACTAGCGTAGACCGCTCCTACGAGCAGTACTTC. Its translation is CSAGFTGTSVDRSYEQYF.

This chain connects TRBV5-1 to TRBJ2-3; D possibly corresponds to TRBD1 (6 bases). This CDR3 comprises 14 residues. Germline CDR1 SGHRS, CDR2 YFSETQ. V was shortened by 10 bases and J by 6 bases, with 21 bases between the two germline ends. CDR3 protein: CARTFYRDTDTQYF. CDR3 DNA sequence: TGCGCCCGCACCTTCTACAGGGATACGGATACGCAGTATTTT.

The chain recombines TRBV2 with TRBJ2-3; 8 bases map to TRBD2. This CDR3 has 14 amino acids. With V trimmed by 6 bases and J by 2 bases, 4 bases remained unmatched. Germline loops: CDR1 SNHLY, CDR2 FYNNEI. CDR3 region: CASRASGFTDTQYF. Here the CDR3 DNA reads TGTGCCAGCAGGGCTAGCGGGTTCACAGATACGCAGTATTTT.

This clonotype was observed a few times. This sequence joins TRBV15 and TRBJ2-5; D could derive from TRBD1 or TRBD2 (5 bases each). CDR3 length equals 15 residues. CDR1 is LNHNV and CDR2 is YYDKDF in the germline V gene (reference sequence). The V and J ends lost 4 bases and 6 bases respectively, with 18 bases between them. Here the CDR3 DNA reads TGTGCCACCAGCACCCTCGGGACGACCCTTCAGACCCAGTACTTC. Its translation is CATSTLGTTLQTQYF.

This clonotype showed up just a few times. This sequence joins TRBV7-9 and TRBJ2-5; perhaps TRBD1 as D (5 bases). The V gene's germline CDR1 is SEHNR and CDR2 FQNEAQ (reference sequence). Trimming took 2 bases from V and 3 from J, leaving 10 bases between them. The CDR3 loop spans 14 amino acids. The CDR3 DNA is TGTGCCAGCAGCTTAACTCTAGGGGAAGAGACCCAGTACTTC. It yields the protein CASSLTLGEETQYF.